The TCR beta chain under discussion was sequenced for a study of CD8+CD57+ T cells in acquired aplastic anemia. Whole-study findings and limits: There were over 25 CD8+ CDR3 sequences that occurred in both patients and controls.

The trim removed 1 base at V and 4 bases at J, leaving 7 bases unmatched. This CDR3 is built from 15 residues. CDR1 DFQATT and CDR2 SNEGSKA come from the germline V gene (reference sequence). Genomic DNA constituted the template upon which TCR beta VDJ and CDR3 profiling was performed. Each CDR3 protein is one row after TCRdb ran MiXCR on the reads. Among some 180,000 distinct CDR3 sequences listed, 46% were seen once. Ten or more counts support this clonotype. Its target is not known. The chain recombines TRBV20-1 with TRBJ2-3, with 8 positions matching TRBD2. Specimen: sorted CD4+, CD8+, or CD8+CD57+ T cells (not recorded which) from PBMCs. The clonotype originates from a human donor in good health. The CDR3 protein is CSARVSLAGPDTQYF. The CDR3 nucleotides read TGCAGTGCTAGAGTATCGCTAGCGGGCCCAGATACGCAGTATTTT.